This note documents a single T cell receptor (beta chain) sequence. The antigen remains undetermined. This sample is part of a study of T cell responses to AZD1222 COVID-19 vaccine. Study at large: Researchers grouped second doses given at about 4 or about 12 weeks into one pool.

Findings and caveats of the study: Close to half of spike-specific TCRs reportedly recognize unmutated variant regions. Just 5 or 6 AZD1222 recipients tested seropositive at baseline. Among the donors, most were white British and more were female, and clonal diversity was possibly underestimated.

The protocol was immunoSEQ multiplex PCR, while the TCRdb copy is restricted to in-frame clones and leaves out a portion. The sample includes about 150,000 clones, 94% of them seen just once. The sequenced sample was peripheral blood, obtained on day 0 of AZD1222 vaccination. This TCR came from an adult in good health.

The CDR3 is CASAPTPGFTGELFF. The DNA for the CDR3 is TGTGCCAGCGCACCTACCCCAGGGTTCACCGGGGAGCTGTTTTTT. This chain links TRBV7-2 with TRBJ2-2; D might be TRBD1 (5 bases). The CDR3 contains 15 residues. V was trimmed by 8 bases and J by 4 bases, leaving 17 bases between them. The germline gives CDR1 SGHTA, CDR2 FQGNSA.